This T cell receptor (beta chain) comes out of a study of patients and donors after allogeneic stem cell transplantation. TCRdb re-called the RT-PCR reads through MiXCR, storing one row per CDR3 protein. This repertoire shows about 960,000 distinct CDR3 sequences, 18% found once; its top ten account for around 6%. CDR1 LNHNV and CDR2 YYDKDF come from the germline V gene (reference sequence). This CDR3 comprises 15 residues. V was shortened by 3 bases and J by 6 bases, with 17 bases between the two germline ends. This rearrangement joins TRBV15 to TRBJ1-1; D is perhaps TRBD1 (5 bases). The sample comprised blood, either unsorted or a sorted T cell fraction (not recorded which). This TCR derives from a human donor who was either an allogeneic HSCT recipient or a stem cell or donor lymphocyte infusion donor (not recorded which). It is not recorded whose cells these are; they may come from a transplant donor. The CDR3 region has the DNA TGTGCCACCAGCAGGGGTACTCAGGGCGGCGCTGAAGCTTTCTTT. Protein sequence: CATSRGTQGGAEAFF.